The T cell receptor beta chain under discussion was sequenced for a study of blood T cells in healthy people across ages. Germline CDR1 MNHEY, CDR2 SMNVEV (reference sequence). Trimming removed 3 bases at V and 5 bases at J, with 8 bases between. The CDR3 is 13 amino acids. Alongside a J-beta primer mix, a sample-barcoded 5' primer served in a second PCR lasting about 7 to 12 cycles. TCRdb ran MiXCR on the 5' RACE reads and lists one entry per CDR3 protein. This table holds over 1,300,000 distinct CDR3 sequences, around 55% found once. The rearrangement uses TRBV27 and TRBJ2-1, with D perhaps matching TRBD1 or TRBD2 (5 bases each). Sequencing used blood. This receptor was taken from a man aged 18 to 35 in good health. CDR3 sequence (DNA): TGTGCCAGCAGTTTTCAGGGAGACAATGAGCAGTTCTTC. Amino acids: CASSFQGDNEQFF.